The following is a TCR beta chain sequence with its context. The antigen is undetermined. Following culture for approximately 11 days, CD4+ T cells were isolated. Participants got two doses of BNT162b2 or mRNA-1273 vaccine. Data came from immunoSEQ multiplex PCR; TCRdb stores just in-frame clones and leaves some out. Here the sample spans under 55,000 clones, approximately 77% being singletons. This sample is part of a study of vaccination effects on CD4 cells after COVID-19. The clonotype originates from a human donor who received a COVID-19 vaccine. Here the sequenced sample was CD4+ T cells from PBMCs cultured without peptide, taken after COVID-19 vaccination.

CDR3 DNA sequence: TGTGCCATCAGTGAGTTCGAGGGGCCTTCCTACGAGCAGTACTTC. This codes for CAISEFEGPSYEQYF. V is TRBV10-3 and J is TRBJ2-7; the D gene could be TRBD1 or TRBD2 (5 bases each). Germline lookup yields CDR1 ENHRY and CDR2 SYGVKD. Trimming cost V 1 base and J 1 base, with 11 bases left between them. This CDR3 is built from 15 residues.